This T cell receptor beta chain was obtained from a study of patients with pleural tuberculosis. The CDR3 extends over 12 amino acids. Germline loops: CDR1 SQVTM, CDR2 ANQGSEA. Trimming left V 6 bases short and J 3 bases short, with 11 bases between. TCRdb used MiXCR to reprocess the reads, holding one entry per CDR3 protein. The table shows around 50,000 distinct CDR3 sequences, with about 7.3% occurring only once. V is TRBV29-1 and J is TRBJ1-1; D unclear. The TCR was taken from a human donor with pleural tuberculosis. The CDR3 nucleotides are TGCAGCGTGAATGAATGGGACACTGAAGCTTTCTTT. Its translation is CSVNEWDTEAFF.